A single sample gave rise to the 30 T cell receptor beta chains below, sequenced in a study of radiotherapy plus CTLA-4 blockade in lung cancer. Repertoires were generated with immunoSEQ multiplex PCR, while TCRdb's copy carries only in-frame clones and drops some. The table lists over 40,000 clones, approximately 78% of them singletons. Sequenced material: peripheral blood, taken from a patient treated with radiotherapy plus ipilimumab. The origin of the receptors is a human donor with non-small cell lung cancer who had stable disease on radiotherapy plus ipilimumab.

In this sample, this clone turned up a few times. The rearrangement joins TRBV18 to TRBJ2-7; 10 nucleotides match TRBD2. The V gene's germline CDR1 is KGHSH and CDR2 LQKENI. The ends lost 3 bases at V and 1 base at J; junction bases unmatched: 9. The CDR3 totals 17 residues. In DNA, the CDR3 is TGTGCCAGCTCACCCTTAAGAGCGGGAGGGGGATCCTACGAGCAGTACTTC. Encoded protein: CASSPLRAGGGSYEQYF. Combining the CDR3 with reference TRBV18 and TRBJ2-7 gives the whole variable domain NAGVMQNPRHLVRRRGQEARLRCSPMKGHSHVYWYRQLPEEGLKFMVYLQKENIIDESGMPKERFSAEFPKEGPSILRIQQVVRGDSAAYFCASSPLRAGGGSYEQYFGPGTRLTVT.

The genes are TRBV6-4 and TRBJ2-7; TRBD1 aligns across 8 bases. The germline CDR1 and CDR2 sequences are MRHNA and SNTAGT. Unmatched junction bases numbered 12, after V lost 5 bases and J lost 9 bases. This CDR3 is built from 14 residues. The CDR3 coding sequence is TGTGCCAGCAGTAACCGGGACAGGCGAGTAGGGCAGTACTTC. This encodes CASSNRDRRVGQYF.

The chain is built from TRBV10-1 and TRBJ2-3; D remains ambiguous. Trimming removed 3 bases from V and 0 bases from J, with 10 bases in between. This CDR3 comprises 15 residues. Germline V gives CDR1 WNHNN, CDR2 SYGVQD (reference sequence). This chain's CDR3 is CASSDGQASTDTQYF. In DNA form, the CDR3 reads TGCGCCAGCAGTGATGGCCAGGCAAGCACAGATACGCAGTATTTT.

The rearrangement joins TRBV15 to TRBJ2-1, with TRBD2 matching 13 bases. The CDR3 length is 16 residues. Losses at the gene ends were 4 bases for V and 10 bases for J; bases not matched to a gene: 10. Germline V gene sequence: CDR1 LNHNV, CDR2 YYDKDF (reference sequence). This chain's CDR3 is CATSIGGLAGREEQFF. CDR3 coding DNA: TGTGCCACCAGCATCGGGGGACTAGCGGGAAGAGAGGAGCAGTTCTTC.

In this sample, this clone turned up a few times. CDR3 region: CASSSAYLERNTGELFF. As DNA, the CDR3 is TGTGCCAGCAGCTCCGCTTACCTAGAACGGAACACCGGGGAGCTGTTTTTT. This chain connects TRBV4-2 to TRBJ2-2; D ambiguous. Germline CDR1 is LGHNA and CDR2 is YNFKEQ. Trimming shortened V by 5 bases and J by 1 base, and 17 bases separated the two germline ends. The CDR3 loop spans 17 amino acids.

V and J are TRBV5-1 and TRBJ2-1, with 7 bases identical to TRBD2. The CDR3 runs 14 residues. V was clipped by 3 bases and J by 5 bases; unmatched bases: 5. CDR1 is SGHRS, CDR2 YFSETQ, per germline. The CDR3, as DNA: TGCGCCAGCAGCTCGGGACTACTTGACAATGAGCAGTTCTTC. Translating it yields CASSSGLLDNEQFF. The variable domain in full, with the rest retrieved from reference TRBV5-1 and TRBJ2-1, is KAGVTQTPRYLIKTRGQQVTLSCSPISGHRSVSWYQQTPGQGLQFLFEYFSETQRNKGNFPGRFSGRQFSNSRSEMNVSTLELGDSALYLCASSSGLLDNEQFFGPGTRLTVL.

The V gene is TRBV6-1, the J gene TRBJ2-5; 9 bases are shared with TRBD1. The V segment lost 3 bases and the J segment 7 bases; nucleotides outside the gene matches: 6. CDR3 size: 14 residues. CDR1 is MNHNS and CDR2 is SASEGT in the germline V gene. CDR3 sequence: CASSDYRGRGTQYF. CDR3 nucleotides: TGTGCCAGCAGTGACTACAGGGGGCGCGGGACCCAGTACTTC.

The genes are TRBV5-6 and TRBJ2-2, with 10 bases aligning to TRBD2. Germline trimming cut 0 bases from V and 7 bases from J; bases unmatched to any gene: 9. Germline lookup yields CDR1 SGHDT and CDR2 YYEEEE. CDR3 length equals 17 residues. The CDR3 nucleotides read TGTGCCAGCAGCTTGGGACTAGCGGGCACAACCGGCGGGGAGCTGTTTTTT. Translation gives CASSLGLAGTTGGELFF.

The chain carries TRBV5-4 and TRBJ2-3; 9 nucleotides line up with TRBD2. Trimming cost V 0 bases and J 2 bases; bases outside gene matches: 4. There are 16 residues in the CDR3. Germline CDR1 is SGHNT and CDR2 is YYREEE (reference sequence). CDR3 DNA sequence: TGTGCCAGCAGCTTGGGCGGACTAGCGAACACAGATACGCAGTATTTT. It is translated as CASSLGGLANTDTQYF. The whole variable domain, filled in from reference TRBV5-4 and TRBJ2-3, reads ETGVTQSPTHLIKTRGQQVTLRCSSQSGHNTVSWYQQALGQGPQFIFQYYREEENGRGNFPPRFSGLQFPNYSSELNVNALELDDSALYLCASSLGGLANTDTQYFGPGTRLTVL.

The gene calls are TRBV11-3 and TRBJ2-1; 9 bases agree with TRBD2. Germline V gene sequence: CDR1 SGHNT, CDR2 YENEEA. Unmatched junction bases numbered 6, after V lost 1 base and J lost 8 bases. The CDR3 has 15 amino acids. In nucleotides, the CDR3 is TGTGCCAGCAGCTTAGCTGGGGGACTAGCCTATGAGCAGTTCTTC. Translating it yields CASSLAGGLAYEQFF.

This rearrangement joins TRBV11-2 to TRBJ2-1; D is ambiguous. This CDR3 region has 13 residues. The V end was cut by 1 base, the J end by 5 bases, with 6 bases between. The germline gives CDR1 SGHAT, CDR2 FQNNGV. CDR3 in amino acids: CASSLGSNNEQFF. CDR3 coding DNA: TGTGCCAGCAGCTTAGGTTCCAACAATGAGCAGTTCTTC.

V and J are TRBV5-1 and TRBJ2-1; TRBD2 aligns across 11 bases. The ends lost 0 bases at V and 6 bases at J; junction bases unmatched: 2. From germline, CDR1 is SGHRS and CDR2 YFSETQ. The CDR3 length is 15 residues. The CDR3 DNA follows: TGCGCCAGCAGCTTGGCACTAGCGGGAGTCAATGAGCAGTTCTTC. Protein sequence: CASSLALAGVNEQFF.

This clone was found a few times. V usage is TRBV5-6 and J usage is TRBJ2-7, with a weak D call TRBD2 (6 bases). Trimming pared 1 base from V and 3 bases from J, leaving 17 bases between. The CDR3 spans 16 residues. Per germline, CDR1 SGHDT and CDR2 YYEEEE. The CDR3 reads CASSLSSRDFVYEQYF. The CDR3 DNA reads TGTGCCAGCAGCTTGAGTAGTCGGGACTTCGTCTACGAGCAGTACTTC. The full variable domain, in which reference TRBV5-6 and TRBJ2-7 provide the parts outside the CDR3, is DAGVTQSPTHLIKTRGQQVTLRCSPKSGHDTVSWYQQALGQGPQFIFQYYEEEERQRGNFPDRFSGHQFPNYSSELNVNALLLGDSALYLCASSLSSRDFVYEQYFGPGTRLTVT.

This clone was detected only once. This sequence joins TRBV6-5 and TRBJ1-1; 7 nucleotides match TRBD1. V lost 4 bases, J lost 1 base, and 6 bases stayed unmatched. The germline CDR1 and CDR2 sequences are MNHEY and SVGAGI. The CDR3 has 15 amino acids. The CDR3 sequence: CASSSSGTENTEAFF. Written as DNA, the CDR3 is TGTGCCAGCAGTTCCTCAGGGACAGAGAACACTGAAGCTTTCTTT.

This clone was counted a few times. The V and J genes are TRBV5-1 and TRBJ2-1; D call uncertain. The CDR3 contains 12 residues. The V end lost 4 bases, the J end lost 13 bases, and 15 bases lay between the germline ends. Germline CDR1 reads SGHRS; CDR2 reads YFSETQ. The CDR3 here is CASSPSEPRQFF. The CDR3, as DNA: TGCGCCAGCAGCCCAAGCGAACCGCGTCAGTTCTTC.

The chain recombines TRBV15 with TRBJ2-2, with TRBD2 identical over 9 bases. The CDR3 totals 13 residues. Germline V gives CDR1 LNHNV, CDR2 YYDKDF (reference sequence). V lost 5 bases to trimming and J lost 6 bases; unmatched junction nucleotides: 1. CDR3 sequence reads: CATSLAGPGELFF. In DNA, the CDR3 is TGTGCCACCAGCCTAGCGGGGCCCGGGGAGCTGTTTTTT.

The chain joins TRBV9 to TRBJ1-1; no definite D call. The V end lost 3 bases, the J end lost 4 bases, and 10 bases lay between the germline ends. CDR1 is SGDLS and CDR2 is YYNGEE in the germline V gene. This CDR3 comprises 13 residues. This CDR3 is CASSATAATEAFF. The CDR3 region has the DNA TGTGCCAGCAGCGCAACAGCGGCCACTGAAGCTTTCTTT. Full variable domain (rest looked up from reference TRBV9 and TRBJ1-1): DSGVTQTPKHLITATGQRVTLRCSPRSGDLSVYWYQQSLDQGLQFLIQYYNGEERAKGNILERFSAQQFPDLHSELNLSSLELGDSALYFCASSATAATEAFFGQGTRLTVV.

The V and J genes are TRBV6-5 and TRBJ2-7; D is ambiguous. V was clipped by 0 bases and J by 3 bases, with 12 bases between them. The germline CDR1 and CDR2 sequences are MNHEY and SVGAGI. The length of the CDR3 is 15 residues. CDR3 sequence reads: CASSYSTPPSYEQYF. The CDR3, as DNA: TGTGCCAGCAGTTACTCAACCCCGCCCAGCTACGAGCAGTACTTC.

About this clone: The junction departs from germline at one end; a sequencing error may be responsible. The rearrangement links TRBV29-1 to TRBJ1-1; tentative D call: TRBD1 (5 bases). This CDR3 region has 11 residues. Looked up from germline, CDR1 is SQVTM and CDR2 is ANQGSEA. CDR3 nucleotides: TGCAGCGGGCGATCCGGGACTGAGGCTTTCTTT. This translates into CSGRSGTEAFF.

The chain employs TRBV28 and TRBJ2-7; D might be TRBD1 (6 bases). The V gene lost 5 bases and the J gene lost 0 bases, with 20 bases spanning the gap. Germline values: CDR1 MDHEN, CDR2 SYDVKM. The CDR3 loop spans 17 amino acids. The CDR3 bases are TGTGCCAGCAGTCCACCCTACAGGGCCCAACCCTCCTACGAGCAGTACTTC. It encodes CASSPPYRAQPSYEQYF.

The chain uses TRBV9 and TRBJ2-1; tentatively, D is TRBD2 (6 bases). The germline gives CDR1 SGDLS, CDR2 YYNGEE. V gave up 0 bases and J gave up 0 bases, with 10 bases separating them. The CDR3 extends over 16 amino acids. The CDR3 DNA is TGTGCCAGCAGCGTAGGAGGGAGGAGCTCCTACAATGAGCAGTTCTTC. This encodes CASSVGGRSSYNEQFF.

This sequence joins TRBV18 and TRBJ2-3; perhaps TRBD1 as D (6 bases). Germline CDR1 is KGHSH and CDR2 is LQKENI. There are 12 residues in the CDR3. Trimming pared 5 bases from V and 5 bases from J, leaving 8 bases between. CDR3: CASSWDIDTQYF. In DNA, the CDR3 is TGTGCCAGCTCATGGGACATAGATACGCAGTATTTT.

The chain carries TRBV28 and TRBJ1-6; 8 bases agree with TRBD1. CDR1 is MDHEN, CDR2 SYDVKM, per germline. Losses at the gene ends were 4 bases for V and 7 bases for J; bases not matched to a gene: 3. CDR3 length: 14 residues. CDR3 sequence (DNA): TGTGCCAGCAGTTACAGGGGGTGGAATTCACCCCTCCACTTT. Its translation: CASSYRGWNSPLHF.

V gene TRBV9 combines with J gene TRBJ1-1; D is perhaps TRBD1 (6 bases). This CDR3 has 16 amino acids. The germline CDR1 and CDR2 sequences are SGDLS and YYNGEE. V gave up 0 bases and J gave up 1 base, with 13 bases separating them. CDR3 sequence (DNA): TGTGCCAGCAGCGTAGGGTCAGGGGTTGCGAACACTGAAGCTTTCTTT. Residues: CASSVGSGVANTEAFF.

J is TRBJ2-3 and V is TRBV5-3; the D gene is possibly TRBD2 (6 bases). TRBV5-3 is marked as an open reading frame, function uncertain. V gave up 0 bases and J gave up 4 bases, with 6 bases separating them. The CDR3 has 13 amino acids. CDR3 loop: CARSLASADTQYF. The CDR3 DNA sequence: TGTGCCAGAAGCTTGGCTAGCGCAGATACGCAGTATTTT.

The genes are TRBV6-5 and TRBJ2-2; TRBD2 aligns across 7 bases. The CDR3 is 15 amino acids. Germline-derived CDR1 and CDR2 are MNHEY and SVGAGI. Trimming at V came to 2 bases and at J to 5 bases, leaving 5 bases not matched to a gene. CDR3 in amino acids: CASSYAEGGTGELFF. CDR3 nucleotide sequence: TGTGCCAGCAGTTACGCGGAGGGAGGGACCGGGGAGCTGTTTTTT.

The chain employs TRBV27 and TRBJ1-1; tentative D call: TRBD1 (6 bases). The CDR3 is made up of 13 amino acids. CDR1 and CDR2 from the germline V gene are MNHEY and SMNVEV (reference sequence). Trimming left V 3 bases short and J 5 bases short, with 10 bases between. Here the CDR3 reads CASSFNRVTEAFF. CDR3 sequence (DNA): TGTGCCAGCAGTTTTAACAGGGTAACTGAAGCTTTCTTT.

This chain connects TRBV18 to TRBJ2-1; possible D gene TRBD2, 5 bases. This CDR3 comprises 17 residues. The V end lost 3 bases, the J end lost 1 base, and 16 bases lay between the germline ends. CDR1 is KGHSH and CDR2 is LQKENI in the germline V gene. Here the CDR3 reads CASSPRLLDFSYNEQFF. The DNA of the CDR3 is TGTGCCAGCTCACCTCGGTTACTAGATTTTTCCTACAATGAGCAGTTCTTC.

The chain joins TRBV2 to TRBJ2-5; 11 nucleotides match TRBD1. V dropped 6 bases and J dropped 1; count of bases not matched to a gene: 4. This CDR3 has 15 amino acids. Germline CDR1 and CDR2: SNHLY and FYNNEI. CDR3 sequence (DNA): TGTGCCAGCAGGGGGACAGGGGGATCCCAAGAGACCCAGTACTTC. Translating it yields CASRGTGGSQETQYF.

This chain joins TRBV2 and TRBJ2-7, with a tentative D call TRBD1 (5 bases). This CDR3 comprises 13 residues. The ends were cut back, 5 bases at V and 3 bases at J, with 11 bases in the middle. Looked up from germline, CDR1 is SNHLY and CDR2 is FYNNEI. The CDR3 DNA reads TGTGCCAGCAGTTTGCTCCAGGGCTACGAGCAGTACTTC. Translation: CASSLLQGYEQYF.